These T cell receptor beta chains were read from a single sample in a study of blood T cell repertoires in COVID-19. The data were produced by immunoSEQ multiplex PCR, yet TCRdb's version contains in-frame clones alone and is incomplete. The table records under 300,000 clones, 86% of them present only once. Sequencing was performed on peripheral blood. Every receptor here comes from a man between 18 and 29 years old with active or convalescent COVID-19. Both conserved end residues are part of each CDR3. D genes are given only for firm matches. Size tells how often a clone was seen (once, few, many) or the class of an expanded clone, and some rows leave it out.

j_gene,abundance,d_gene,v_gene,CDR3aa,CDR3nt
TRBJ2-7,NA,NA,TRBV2,CASTPGFYEQYF,TGTGCCAGCACTCCGGGTTTCTACGAGCAGTACTTC
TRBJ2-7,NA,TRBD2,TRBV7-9,CASSDSGSSYEQYF,TGTGCCAGCAGCGATAGCGGGAGCTCCTACGAGCAGTACTTC
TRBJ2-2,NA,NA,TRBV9,CASSVAEGSNTGELFF,TGTGCCAGCAGCGTAGCGGAGGGGTCGAACACCGGGGAGCTGTTTTTT
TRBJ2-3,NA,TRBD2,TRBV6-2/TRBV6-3,CASSSGRRTDTQYF,TGTGCCAGCAGTAGCGGGAGAAGGACAGATACGCAGTATTTT
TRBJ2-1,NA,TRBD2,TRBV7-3,CASSLKPSGDNEQFF,TGTGCCAGCAGCTTAAAGCCTAGCGGGGACAATGAGCAGTTCTTC
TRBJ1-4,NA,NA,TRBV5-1,CASSLAGATNEKLFF,TGCGCCAGCAGCCTAGCGGGCGCAACTAATGAAAAACTGTTTTTT
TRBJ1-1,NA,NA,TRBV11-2,CASSFQGMNTEAFF,TGTGCCAGCAGCTTCCAGGGAATGAACACTGAAGCTTTCTTT
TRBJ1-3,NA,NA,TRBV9,CASSVAGGGKRGNTIYF,TGTGCCAGCAGCGTCGCCGGGGGGGGGAAGCGTGGAAACACCATATATTTT
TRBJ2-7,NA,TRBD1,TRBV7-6,CASSSRTGKLRGEQYF,TGTGCCAGCAGCTCCCGGACAGGGAAACTTCGGGGCGAGCAGTACTTC
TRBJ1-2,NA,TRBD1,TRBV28,CASIGQGGYGYTF,TGTGCCAGCATTGGACAGGGAGGCTATGGCTACACCTTC
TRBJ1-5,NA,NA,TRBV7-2,CASSLGGGTRNQPQHF,TGTGCCAGCAGCTTGGGGGGGGGTACGCGCAATCAGCCCCAGCATTTT
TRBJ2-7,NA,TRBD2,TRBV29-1,CSVQGLAGGNYEQYF,TGCAGCGTCCAGGGACTAGCGGGGGGAAACTACGAGCAGTACTTC
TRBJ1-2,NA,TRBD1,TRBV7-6,CASSPTGRTGYTSRGYTF,TGTGCCAGCAGCCCCACGGGCAGGACAGGGTATACTTCGCGAGGCTACACCTTC
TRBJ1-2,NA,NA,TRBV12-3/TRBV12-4,CASSLRQFGGYTF,TGTGCCAGCAGTTTAAGACAGTTTGGTGGCTACACCTTC
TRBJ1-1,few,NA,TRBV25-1,CASRQWGGDIEAFF,TGTGCCAGCCGACAATGGGGGGGCGATATAGAAGCTTTCTTT
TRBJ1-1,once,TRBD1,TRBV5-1,CASSLALTGGTEAFF,TGCGCCAGCAGCTTGGCCCTGACAGGGGGCACTGAAGCTTTCTTT
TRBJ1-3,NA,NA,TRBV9,CASSVGLGLNTIYF,TGTGCCAGCAGCGTAGGTTTGGGCCTGAACACCATATATTTT
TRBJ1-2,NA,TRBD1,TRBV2,CASSVGQGLGYTF,TGTGCCAGCAGCGTGGGACAGGGCTTAGGCTACACCTTC
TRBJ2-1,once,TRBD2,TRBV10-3,CAIRSLLAGAGQFF,TGTGCCATCAGAAGCCTATTAGCGGGAGCGGGGCAGTTCTTC
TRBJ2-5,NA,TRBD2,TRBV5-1,CASSIQAQRRERFETQYF,TGCGCCAGCAGCATCCAAGCCCAGCGGCGGGAGCGCTTTGAGACCCAGTACTTC
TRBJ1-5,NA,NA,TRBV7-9,CASSLASGDNQPQHF,TGTGCCAGCAGCTTAGCATCGGGGGATAATCAGCCCCAGCATTTT
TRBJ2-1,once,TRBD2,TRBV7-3,CASSPTDPLAPNEQFF,TGTGCCAGCAGCCCAACCGACCCACTAGCGCCAAATGAGCAGTTCTTC
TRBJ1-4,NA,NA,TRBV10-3,CAISESQAEKLFF,TGTGCCATCAGTGAGTCTCAGGCCGAAAAACTGTTTTTT
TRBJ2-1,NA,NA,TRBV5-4,CASSLSGTYNEQFF,TGTGCCAGCAGCTTGTCCGGGACCTACAATGAGCAGTTCTTC
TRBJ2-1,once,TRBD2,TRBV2,CASSEWEGSYNEQFF,TGTGCCAGCAGTGAATGGGAGGGATCCTACAATGAGCAGTTCTTC
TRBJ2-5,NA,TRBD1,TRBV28,CASSLTGQEETQYF,TGTGCCAGCAGCTTAACGGGACAGGAAGAGACCCAGTACTTC
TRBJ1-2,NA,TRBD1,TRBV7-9,CASSPRQGSFYGYTF,TGTGCCAGCAGCCCTAGACAGGGGTCCTTCTATGGCTACACCTTC
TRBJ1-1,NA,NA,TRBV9,CASSAGGGTTSSFF,TGTGCCAGCAGCGCGGGGGGGGGCACCACGTCTTCTTTCTTT
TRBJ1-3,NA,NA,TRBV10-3,CASSGTGNTIYF,TGTGCCAGCTCAGGTACTGGAAACACCATATATTTT
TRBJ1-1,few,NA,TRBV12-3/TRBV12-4,CASSLAHSEAFF,TGTGCCAGCAGTTTGGCGCACAGCGAAGCTTTCTTT
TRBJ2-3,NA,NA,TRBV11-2,CASSLVPTADTQYF,TGTGCCAGCAGCTTAGTCCCTACGGCAGATACGCAGTATTTT
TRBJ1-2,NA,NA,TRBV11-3,CASSLRQFGYTF,TGTGCCAGCAGCTTAAGACAGTTCGGCTACACCTTC
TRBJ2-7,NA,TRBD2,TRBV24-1,CATSDSTSGTYEQYF,TGTGCCACCAGTGATTCGACTAGCGGGACCTACGAGCAGTACTTC